Given below is one T cell receptor beta chain in context. The source of the sample is a study of early T cells in non-severe SARS-CoV-2 infection. After removal of 5 bases from V and 5 bases from J, the junction contained 6 bases not matched to a gene. Germline CDR1 SEHNR, CDR2 FQNEAQ (reference sequence). The CDR3 spans 15 residues. Unique molecular identifier tags were affixed to discrete cDNA molecules. MiXCR, run by TCRdb on the 5' RACE reads, gives a single entry per CDR3 protein. The profile covers 90,000 to 130,000 distinct CDR3 sequences, with over 9.5% appearing a single time and 3.8% taken by the ten largest.

Specimen: whole blood, collected at baseline. This rearrangement joins TRBV7-9 to TRBJ2-7, with TRBD2 identical over 13 bases. The sequence came from an adult who was a healthcare worker with PCR-confirmed SARS-CoV-2 infection or an uninfected control (not recorded which). CDR3 region: CASSPRTSGSNEQYF. CDR3 coding DNA: TGTGCCAGCAGCCCAAGGACTAGCGGGAGTAACGAGCAGTACTTC.